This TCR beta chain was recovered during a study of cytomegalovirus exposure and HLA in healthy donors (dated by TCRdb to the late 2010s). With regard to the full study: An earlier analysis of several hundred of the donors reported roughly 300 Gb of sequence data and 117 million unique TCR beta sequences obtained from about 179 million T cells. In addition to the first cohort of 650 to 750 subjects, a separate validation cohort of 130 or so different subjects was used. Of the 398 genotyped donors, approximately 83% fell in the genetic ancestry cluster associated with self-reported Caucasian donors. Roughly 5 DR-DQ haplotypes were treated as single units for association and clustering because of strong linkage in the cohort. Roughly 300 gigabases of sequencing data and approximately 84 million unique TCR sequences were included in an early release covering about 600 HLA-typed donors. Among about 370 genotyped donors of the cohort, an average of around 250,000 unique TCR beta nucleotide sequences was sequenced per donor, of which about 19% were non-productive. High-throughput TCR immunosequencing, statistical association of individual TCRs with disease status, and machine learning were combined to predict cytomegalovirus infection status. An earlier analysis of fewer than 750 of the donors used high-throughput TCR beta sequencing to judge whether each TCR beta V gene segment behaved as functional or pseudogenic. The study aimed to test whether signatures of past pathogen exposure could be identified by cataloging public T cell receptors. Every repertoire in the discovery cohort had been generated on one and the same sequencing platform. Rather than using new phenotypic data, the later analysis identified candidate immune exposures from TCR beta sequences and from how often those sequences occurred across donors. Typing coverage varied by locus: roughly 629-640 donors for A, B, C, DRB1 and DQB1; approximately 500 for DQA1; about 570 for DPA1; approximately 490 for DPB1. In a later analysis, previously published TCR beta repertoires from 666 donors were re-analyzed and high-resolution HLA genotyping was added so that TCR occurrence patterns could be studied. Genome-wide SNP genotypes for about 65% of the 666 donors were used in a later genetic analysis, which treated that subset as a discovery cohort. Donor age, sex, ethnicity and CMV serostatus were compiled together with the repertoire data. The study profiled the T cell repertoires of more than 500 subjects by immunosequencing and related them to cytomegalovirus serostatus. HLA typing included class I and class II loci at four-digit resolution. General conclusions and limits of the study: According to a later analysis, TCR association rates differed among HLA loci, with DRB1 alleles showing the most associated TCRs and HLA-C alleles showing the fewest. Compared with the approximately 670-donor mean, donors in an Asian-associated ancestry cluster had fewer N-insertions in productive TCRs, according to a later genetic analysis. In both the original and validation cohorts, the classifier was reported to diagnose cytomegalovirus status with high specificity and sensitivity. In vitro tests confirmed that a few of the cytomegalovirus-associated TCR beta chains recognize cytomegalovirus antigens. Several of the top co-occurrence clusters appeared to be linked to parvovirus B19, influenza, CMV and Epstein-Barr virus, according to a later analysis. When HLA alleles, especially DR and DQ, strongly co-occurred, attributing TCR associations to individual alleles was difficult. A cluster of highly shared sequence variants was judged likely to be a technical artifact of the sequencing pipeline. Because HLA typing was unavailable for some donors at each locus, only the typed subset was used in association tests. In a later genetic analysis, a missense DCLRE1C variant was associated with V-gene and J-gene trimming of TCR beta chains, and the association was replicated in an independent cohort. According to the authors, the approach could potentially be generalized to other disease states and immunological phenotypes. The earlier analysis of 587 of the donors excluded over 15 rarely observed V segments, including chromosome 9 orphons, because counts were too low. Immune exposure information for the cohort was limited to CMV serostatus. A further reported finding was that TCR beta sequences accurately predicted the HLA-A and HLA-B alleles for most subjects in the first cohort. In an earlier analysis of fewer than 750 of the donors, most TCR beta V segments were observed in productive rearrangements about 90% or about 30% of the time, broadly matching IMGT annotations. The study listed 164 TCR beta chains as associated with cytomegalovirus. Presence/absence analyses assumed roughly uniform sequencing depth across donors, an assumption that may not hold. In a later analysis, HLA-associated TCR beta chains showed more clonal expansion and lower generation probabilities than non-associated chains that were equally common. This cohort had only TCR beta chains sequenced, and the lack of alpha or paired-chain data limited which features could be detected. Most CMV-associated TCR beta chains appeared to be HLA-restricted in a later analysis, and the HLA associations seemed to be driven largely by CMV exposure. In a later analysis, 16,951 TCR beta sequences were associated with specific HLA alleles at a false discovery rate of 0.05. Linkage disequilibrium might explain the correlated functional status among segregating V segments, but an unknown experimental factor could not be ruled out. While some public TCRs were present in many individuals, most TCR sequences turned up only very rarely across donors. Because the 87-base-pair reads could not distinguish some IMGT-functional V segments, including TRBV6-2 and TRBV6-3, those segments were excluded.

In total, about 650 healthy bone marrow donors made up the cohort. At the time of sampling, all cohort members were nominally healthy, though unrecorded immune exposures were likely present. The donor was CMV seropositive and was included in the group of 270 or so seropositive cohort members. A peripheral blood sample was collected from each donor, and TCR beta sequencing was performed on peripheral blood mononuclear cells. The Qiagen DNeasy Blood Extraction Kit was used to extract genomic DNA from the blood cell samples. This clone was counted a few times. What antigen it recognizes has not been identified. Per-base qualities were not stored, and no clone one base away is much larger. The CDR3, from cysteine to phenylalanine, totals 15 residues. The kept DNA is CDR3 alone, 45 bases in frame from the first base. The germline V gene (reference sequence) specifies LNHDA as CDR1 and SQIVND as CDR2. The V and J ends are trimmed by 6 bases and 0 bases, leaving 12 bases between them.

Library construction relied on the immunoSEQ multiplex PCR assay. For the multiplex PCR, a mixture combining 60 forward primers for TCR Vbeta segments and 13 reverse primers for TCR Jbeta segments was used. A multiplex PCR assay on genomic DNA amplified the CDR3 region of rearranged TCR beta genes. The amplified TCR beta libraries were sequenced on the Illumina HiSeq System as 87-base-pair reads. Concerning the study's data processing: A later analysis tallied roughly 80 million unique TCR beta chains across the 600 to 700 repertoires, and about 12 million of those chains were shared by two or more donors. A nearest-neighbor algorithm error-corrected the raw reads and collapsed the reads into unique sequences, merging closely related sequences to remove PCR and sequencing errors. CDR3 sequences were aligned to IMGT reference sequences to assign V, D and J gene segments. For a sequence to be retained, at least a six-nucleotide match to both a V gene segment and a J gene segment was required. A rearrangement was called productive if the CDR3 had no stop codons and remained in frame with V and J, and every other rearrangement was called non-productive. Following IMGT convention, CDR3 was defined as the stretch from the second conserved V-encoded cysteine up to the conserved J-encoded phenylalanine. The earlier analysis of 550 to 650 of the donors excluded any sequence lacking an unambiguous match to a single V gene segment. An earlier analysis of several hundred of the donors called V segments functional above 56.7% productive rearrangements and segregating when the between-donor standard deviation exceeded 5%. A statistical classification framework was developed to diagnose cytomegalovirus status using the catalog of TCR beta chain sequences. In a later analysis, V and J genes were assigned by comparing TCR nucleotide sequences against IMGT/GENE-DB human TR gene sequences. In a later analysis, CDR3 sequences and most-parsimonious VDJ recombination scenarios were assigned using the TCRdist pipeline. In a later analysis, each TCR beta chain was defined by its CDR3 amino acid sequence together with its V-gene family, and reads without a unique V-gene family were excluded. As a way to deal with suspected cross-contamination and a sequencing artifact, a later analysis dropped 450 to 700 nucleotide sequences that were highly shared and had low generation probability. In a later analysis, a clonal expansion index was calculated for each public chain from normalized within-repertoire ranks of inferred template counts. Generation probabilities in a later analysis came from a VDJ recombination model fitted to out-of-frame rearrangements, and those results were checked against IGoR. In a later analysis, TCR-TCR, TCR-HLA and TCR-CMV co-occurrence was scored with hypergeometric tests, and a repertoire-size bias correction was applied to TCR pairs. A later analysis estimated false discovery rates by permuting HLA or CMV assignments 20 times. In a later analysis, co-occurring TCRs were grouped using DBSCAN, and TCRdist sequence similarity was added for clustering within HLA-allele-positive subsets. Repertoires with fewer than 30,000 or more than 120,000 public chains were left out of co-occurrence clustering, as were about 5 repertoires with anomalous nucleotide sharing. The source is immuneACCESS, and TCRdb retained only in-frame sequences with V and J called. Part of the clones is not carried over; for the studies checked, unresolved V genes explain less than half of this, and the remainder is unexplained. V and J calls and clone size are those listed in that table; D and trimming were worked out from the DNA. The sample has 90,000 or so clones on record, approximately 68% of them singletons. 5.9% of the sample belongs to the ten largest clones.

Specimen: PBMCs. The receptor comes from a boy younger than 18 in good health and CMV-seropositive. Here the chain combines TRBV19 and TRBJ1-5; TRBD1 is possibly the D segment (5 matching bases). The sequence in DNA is TGTGCCAGTAGACCCCAGGGCAATAGCAATCAGCCCCAGCATTTT. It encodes CASRPQGNSNQPQHF.